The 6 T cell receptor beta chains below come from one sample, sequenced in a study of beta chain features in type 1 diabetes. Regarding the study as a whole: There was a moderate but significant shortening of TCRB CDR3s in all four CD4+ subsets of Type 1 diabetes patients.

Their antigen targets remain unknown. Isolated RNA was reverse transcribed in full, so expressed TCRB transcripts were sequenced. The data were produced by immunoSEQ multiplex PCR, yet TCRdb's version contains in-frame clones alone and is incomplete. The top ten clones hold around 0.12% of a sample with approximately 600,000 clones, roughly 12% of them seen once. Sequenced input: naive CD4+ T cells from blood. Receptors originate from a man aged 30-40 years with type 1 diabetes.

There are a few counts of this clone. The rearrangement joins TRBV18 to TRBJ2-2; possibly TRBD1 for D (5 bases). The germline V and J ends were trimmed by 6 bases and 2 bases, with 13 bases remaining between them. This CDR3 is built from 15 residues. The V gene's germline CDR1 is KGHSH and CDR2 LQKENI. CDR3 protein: CASSLPGLNTGELFF. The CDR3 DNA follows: TGTGCCAGCTCCCTCCCAGGGCTCAACACCGGGGAGCTGTTTTTT. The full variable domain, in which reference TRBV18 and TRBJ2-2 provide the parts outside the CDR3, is NAGVMQNPRHLVRRRGQEARLRCSPMKGHSHVYWYRQLPEEGLKFMVYLQKENIIDESGMPKERFSAEFPKEGPSILRIQQVVRGDSAAYFCASSLPGLNTGELFFGEGSRLTVL.

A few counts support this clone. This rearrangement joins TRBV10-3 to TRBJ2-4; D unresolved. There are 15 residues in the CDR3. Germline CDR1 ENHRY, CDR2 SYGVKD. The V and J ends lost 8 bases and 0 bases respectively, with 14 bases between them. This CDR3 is CAIAPGAEAKNIQYF. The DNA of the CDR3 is TGTGCCATCGCACCGGGTGCGGAAGCCAAAAACATTCAGTACTTC.

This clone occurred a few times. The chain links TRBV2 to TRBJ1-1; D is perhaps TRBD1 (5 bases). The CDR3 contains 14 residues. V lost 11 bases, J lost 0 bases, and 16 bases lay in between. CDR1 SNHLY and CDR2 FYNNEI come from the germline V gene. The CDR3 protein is CAGRGDAMNTEAFF. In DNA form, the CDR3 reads TGTGCCGGCCGGGGGGACGCTATGAACACTGAAGCTTTCTTT.

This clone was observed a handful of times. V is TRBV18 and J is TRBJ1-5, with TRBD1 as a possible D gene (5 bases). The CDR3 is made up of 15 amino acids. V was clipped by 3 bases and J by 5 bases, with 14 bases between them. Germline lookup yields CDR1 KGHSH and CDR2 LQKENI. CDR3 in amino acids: CASSPTSGADQPQHF. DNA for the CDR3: TGTGCCAGCTCACCCACTTCCGGGGCAGATCAGCCCCAGCATTTT.

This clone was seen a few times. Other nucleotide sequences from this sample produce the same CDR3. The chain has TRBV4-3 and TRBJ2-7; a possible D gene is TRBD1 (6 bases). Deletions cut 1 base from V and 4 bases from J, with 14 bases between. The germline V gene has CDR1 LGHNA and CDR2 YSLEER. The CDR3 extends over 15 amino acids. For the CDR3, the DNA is TGCGCCAGCAGCCAAGTTCCGGGACAAGGTTACGAGCAGTACTTC. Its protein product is CASSQVPGQGYEQYF.

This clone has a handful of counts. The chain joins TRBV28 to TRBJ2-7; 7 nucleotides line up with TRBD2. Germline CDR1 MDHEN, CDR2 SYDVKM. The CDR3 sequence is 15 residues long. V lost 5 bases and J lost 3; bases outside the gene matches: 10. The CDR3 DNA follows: TGTGCCAGCAGTCGAAAACCAGCGGGGATCTACGAGCAGTACTTC. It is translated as CASSRKPAGIYEQYF. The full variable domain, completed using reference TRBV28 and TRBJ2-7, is DVKVTQSSRYLVKRTGEKVFLECVQDMDHENMFWYRQDPGLGLRLIYFSYDVKMKEKGDIPEGYSVSREKKERFSLILESASTNQTSMYLCASSRKPAGIYEQYFGPGTRLTVT.